The rows below give T cell receptor beta chains drawn from one sample of a study of CD8+ T cells in alopecia areata. Repertoires were generated with immunoSEQ multiplex PCR, while TCRdb's copy carries only in-frame clones and drops some. The data hold roughly 150,000 clones, with more than 40% observed a single time. Material: CD4+ T cells sorted from blood. The source of these receptors is a human donor with alopecia areata. Both conserved end residues are part of each CDR3. Fields, in order: clone size, J gene, D gene, V gene, CDR3 protein, CDR3 DNA. A D gene is named only where the DNA matches it firmly. A row's size may be missing; if present it is once, few, many or a size class.

>few|TRBJ1-5|.|TRBV29-1
CSVRTGINQPQHF
TGCAGCGTACGCACGGGGATAAATCAGCCCCAGCATTTT
>.|TRBJ1-1|TRBD1|TRBV29-1
CSGGQGVNTEAFF
TGCAGCGGAGGACAGGGGGTGAACACTGAAGCTTTCTTT
>.|TRBJ2-1|TRBD2|TRBV11-2
CASSSSGTTQFF
TGTGCCAGCAGCTCATCCGGGACTACGCAGTTCTTC
>few|TRBJ2-5|.|TRBV29-1
CSGAGPQETQYF
TGCAGCGGTGCGGGGCCCCAAGAGACCCAGTACTTC
>.|TRBJ2-3|TRBD1|TRBV2
CASGQGSTTDTQYF
TGTGCCAGCGGACAGGGATCTACCACAGATACGCAGTATTTT
>few|TRBJ2-5|TRBD1|TRBV27
CASSQDRGQGDETQYF
TGTGCCAGCAGCCAGGACCGGGGACAGGGGGACGAGACCCAGTACTTC
>.|TRBJ2-7|TRBD2|TRBV2
CASSEGAPGLAGGPPYEQYF
TGTGCCAGCAGTGAAGGGGCCCCGGGACTAGCGGGAGGGCCACCCTACGAGCAGTACTTC
>.|TRBJ2-1|TRBD2|TRBV4-1
CASSLAGGNEQFF
TGCGCCAGCAGTCTAGCGGGAGGCAATGAGCAGTTCTTC
>.|TRBJ2-1|.|TRBV30
CAWSTAAGPSYNEQFF
TGTGCCTGGTCAACGGCCGCGGGGCCCTCCTACAATGAGCAGTTCTTC
>.|TRBJ2-1|.|TRBV6-5
CASSSSGSLREFF
TGTGCCAGCAGCTCCTCCGGCTCCCTTCGAGAGTTCTTC
>.|TRBJ2-1|.|TRBV30
CAWSQDEQFF
TGTGCCTGGAGTCAGGATGAGCAGTTCTTC
>.|TRBJ2-2|.|TRBV9
CASSGHGGRSGELFF
TGTGCCAGCAGCGGACACGGTGGGAGGTCCGGGGAGCTGTTTTTT
>.|TRBJ2-5|TRBD2|TRBV13
CASSPPRASGLYYQETQYF
TGTGCCAGCAGCCCACCCAGGGCTAGCGGGTTATACTACCAAGAGACCCAGTACTTC
>.|TRBJ2-7|.|TRBV29-1
CSVDRAGSYEQYF
TGCAGCGTTGACAGGGCCGGCTCCTACGAGCAGTACTTC
>.|TRBJ2-2|.|TRBV11-1
CASGSTGFTGELFF
TGTGCCAGCGGATCTACAGGGTTCACCGGGGAGCTGTTTTTT
>.|TRBJ2-7|.|TRBV29-1
CSVETQSYEQYF
TGCAGCGTTGAGACTCAATCCTACGAGCAGTACTTC
>.|TRBJ2-3|TRBD2|TRBV5-4
CASSLGTSGKTDTQYF
TGTGCCAGCAGCTTGGGGACTAGCGGGAAGACAGATACGCAGTATTTT
>.|TRBJ2-1|.|TRBV30
CAWSAPSQGGWNEQFF
TGTGCCTGGAGTGCCCCGTCCCAAGGAGGGTGGAATGAGCAGTTCTTC
>.|TRBJ2-7|.|TRBV29-1
CSVVSDSFYEQYF
TGCAGCGTTGTTTCGGACAGCTTCTACGAGCAGTACTTC
>.|TRBJ2-1|TRBD2|TRBV5-1
CASSPKTSGNNEQFF
TGCGCCAGCAGCCCAAAGACTAGCGGAAACAATGAGCAGTTCTTC
>.|TRBJ2-1|.|TRBV7-2
CASSLILGSNEQFF
TGTGCCAGCAGCTTAATCTTGGGGAGCAATGAGCAGTTCTTC
>.|TRBJ2-2|.|TRBV10-2
CASSDWTGVGTGELFF
TGCGCCAGCAGTGATTGGACGGGGGTCGGAACCGGGGAGCTGTTTTTT
>.|TRBJ2-2|TRBD1|TRBV9
CASRRTGSNTGELFF
TGTGCCAGCCGAAGGACAGGATCAAACACCGGGGAGCTGTTTTTT
>.|TRBJ2-2|.|TRBV28
CASSVRLVRKGNAGELFF
TGTGCCAGCAGTGTCCGACTAGTAAGGAAAGGTAACGCCGGGGAGCTGTTTTTT
>few|TRBJ1-5|TRBD1|TRBV28
CASSPSDRNQPQHF
TGTGCCAGCAGTCCGTCGGACAGGAATCAGCCCCAGCATTTT
>.|TRBJ2-3|.|TRBV5-1
CASSAADLPEDTQYF
TGCGCCAGCAGCGCCGCGGACTTACCGGAAGATACGCAGTATTTT
>.|TRBJ2-3|TRBD2|TRBV25-1
CATGTSSADTQYF
TGTGCTACAGGGACTAGCTCGGCAGATACGCAGTATTTT
>.|TRBJ2-3|TRBD2|TRBV27
CASSSRPGLAGRPSTDTQYF
TGTGCCAGCAGTTCCCGTCCGGGACTAGCGGGACGTCCTAGCACAGATACGCAGTATTTT